The sequence of this T cell receptor (beta chain) was determined in a study of T cell responses to AZD1222 COVID-19 vaccine (TCRdb year 2021). Regarding the research as a whole: A total of about 230 trial participants underwent TCR sequencing, of whom 200 to 220 received two doses of AZD1222 and about 26 received two doses of the MenACWY control vaccine. Trial participants were enrolled by age into subgroups of 18-55, 56-69 and 70-plus years, and 148, 28 and 57 TCR-sequenced participants, respectively, were included in these subgroups. Study-level results and caveats: Conclusions about previously exposed vaccinees are limited because only 5 or 6 AZD1222 recipients were SARS-CoV-2 seropositive at baseline. Because no samples from the day 14 peak response were available, repertoires could be characterized only after the peak T cell response. Epitopes outside the regions mutated in the B.1.351 and B.1.1.7 variants were reportedly recognized by nearly half of the unique spike-specific TCRs. In the small 56-69-year group, the increase in depth fell short of significance, most likely because of low power. Most participants were white British and females outnumbered males, and the authors suggested that clonal diversity may have been underestimated. CD4 TCRs associated with the vaccine covered the entire spike protein, and the dominant responses were in regions 160-218 and 743-854. A significant rise in spike-specific TCR breadth and depth was observed after two AZD1222 doses relative to day 0 and relative to MenACWY recipients.

The CDR3 regions of human TCRbeta chains were subjected to immunosequencing. The paper's data handling went like this. TCRs in the repertoires were compared against a reference library of SARS-CoV-2-specific TCRs that had been generated with the MIRA antigen-specificity platform. Breadth meant the fraction of unique TCRs that were SARS-CoV-2-associated, whereas depth meant the fraction of total T cells that were SARS-CoV-2-associated. Using the MIRA data, each spike-specific TCR was mapped to the spike region that the TCR reacts to and placed in a CD4 or CD8 class. Log10-transformed breadth and depth values were compared by one-way ANOVA with Sidak's multiple comparisons tests. The source is immuneACCESS, and TCRdb retained only in-frame sequences with V and J called. Part of the clones is not carried over; for the studies checked, unresolved V genes explain less than half of this, and the remainder is unexplained. Clone size and V and J calls were adopted from that table, with D and trimming inferred from the DNA. The sample table holds about 180,000 clones, of which 85% to 90% were seen once. The ten largest account for approximately 10% of the sample.

Remarks on this clone: What this receptor recognizes is not known. Per-base quality was not reported, and no clone a single base away is much larger than it.

This specimen's time point label, per the study, means: about 28 days (+/-7) after the second vaccine dose. AZD1222 recipients whose second dose came at about 4 weeks and those whose second dose came at about 12 weeks were combined into one group, since spike-specific TCR depth and breadth did not differ between the two schedules. Samples from vaccinated people were obtained from the UK trials COV001 and COV002, which included a single-blind randomized controlled phase 2/3 trial of AZD1222 (ChAdOx1 nCoV-19) in healthy adults. For TCRbeta chain sequencing, PBMC samples were collected from trial participants at day 0 and at day 28 after the second dose. The sequence was collected from an adult who received the AZD1222 COVID-19 vaccine. Specimen: peripheral blood, collected 28 days after the second AZD1222 dose.

The sequenced DNA is TGTGCCAGCAGTTCTCGACAGGAGGGCTATGGCTACACCTTC. It specifies CASSSRQEGYGYTF. The rearranged chain carries TRBV27 and TRBJ1-2; the D region possibly corresponds to TRBD1 (6 bases align). Sequences MNHEY (CDR1) and SMNVEV (CDR2) are obtained from the germline V gene (reference sequence). V loses 4 bases of germline sequence and J loses 4 bases, and the interval between the two ends is 13 bases. The CDR3 covers 14 residues, taking in both the cysteine and the phenylalanine. Only the CDR3 DNA stays, 42 bases, in frame from base 1.